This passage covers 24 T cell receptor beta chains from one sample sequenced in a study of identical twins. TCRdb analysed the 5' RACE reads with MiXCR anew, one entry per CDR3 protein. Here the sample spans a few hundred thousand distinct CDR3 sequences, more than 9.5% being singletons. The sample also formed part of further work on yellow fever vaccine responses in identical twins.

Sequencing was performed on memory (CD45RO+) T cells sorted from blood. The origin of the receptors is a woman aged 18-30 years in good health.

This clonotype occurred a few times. The CDR3 coding sequence is TGTGCCTGGGGACCGGGGTTTGGCACAGATACGCAGTATTTT. This codes for CAWGPGFGTDTQYF. This rearrangement joins TRBV30 to TRBJ2-3, with D possibly matching TRBD2 (5 bases). CDR1 and CDR2 (germline): GTSNPN, SVGIG (reference sequence). This CDR3 region has 14 residues. V shed 5 bases and J shed 1 base, with 13 bases lying between them.

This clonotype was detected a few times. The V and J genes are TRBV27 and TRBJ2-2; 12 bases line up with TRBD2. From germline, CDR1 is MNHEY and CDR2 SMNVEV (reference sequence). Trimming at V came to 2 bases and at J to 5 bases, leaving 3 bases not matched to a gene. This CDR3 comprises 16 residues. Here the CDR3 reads CASSLLAGGPTGELFF. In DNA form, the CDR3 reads TGTGCCAGCAGTTTACTAGCGGGAGGGCCAACCGGGGAGCTGTTTTTT.

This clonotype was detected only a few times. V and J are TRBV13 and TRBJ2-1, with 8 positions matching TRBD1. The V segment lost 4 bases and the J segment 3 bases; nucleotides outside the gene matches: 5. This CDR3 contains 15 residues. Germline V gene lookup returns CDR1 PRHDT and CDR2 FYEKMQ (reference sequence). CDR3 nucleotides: TGTGCCAGCAGCTGGGACAGGAAAGGCTACAATGAGCAGTTCTTC. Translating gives CASSWDRKGYNEQFF.

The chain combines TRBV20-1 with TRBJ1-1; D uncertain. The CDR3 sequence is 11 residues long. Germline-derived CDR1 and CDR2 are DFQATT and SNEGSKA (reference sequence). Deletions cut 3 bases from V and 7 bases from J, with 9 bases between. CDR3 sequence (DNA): TGCAGTGCTAGGAATGGGGATGAAGCTTTCTTT. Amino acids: CSARNGDEAFF.

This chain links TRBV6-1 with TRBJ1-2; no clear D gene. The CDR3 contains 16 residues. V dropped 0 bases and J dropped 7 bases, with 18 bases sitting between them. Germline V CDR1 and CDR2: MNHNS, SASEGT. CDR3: CASSEAVGAPSSGYTF. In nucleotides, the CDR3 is TGTGCCAGCAGTGAAGCTGTGGGCGCTCCCTCCAGTGGCTACACCTTC.

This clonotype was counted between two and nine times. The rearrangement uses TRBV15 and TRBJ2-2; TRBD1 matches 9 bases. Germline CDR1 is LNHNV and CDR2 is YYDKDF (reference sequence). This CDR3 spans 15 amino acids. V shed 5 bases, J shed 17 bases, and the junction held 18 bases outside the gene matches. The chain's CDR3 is CATSPGDREHGECFF. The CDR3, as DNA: TGTGCCACCAGCCCAGGGGACAGGGAGCACGGGGAGTGTTTTTTT.

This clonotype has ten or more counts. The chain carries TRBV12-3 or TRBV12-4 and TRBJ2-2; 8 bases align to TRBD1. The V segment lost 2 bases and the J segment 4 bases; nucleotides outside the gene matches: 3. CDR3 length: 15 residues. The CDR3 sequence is CASSLQGATTGELFF. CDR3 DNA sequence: TGTGCCAGCAGTTTACAGGGGGCGACCACCGGGGAGCTGTTTTTT.

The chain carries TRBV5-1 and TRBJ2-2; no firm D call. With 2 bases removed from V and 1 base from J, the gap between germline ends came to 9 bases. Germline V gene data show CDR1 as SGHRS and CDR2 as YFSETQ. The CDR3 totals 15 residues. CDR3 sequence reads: CASSFEWGNTGELFF. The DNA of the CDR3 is TGCGCCAGCAGCTTCGAATGGGGGAACACCGGGGAGCTGTTTTTT.

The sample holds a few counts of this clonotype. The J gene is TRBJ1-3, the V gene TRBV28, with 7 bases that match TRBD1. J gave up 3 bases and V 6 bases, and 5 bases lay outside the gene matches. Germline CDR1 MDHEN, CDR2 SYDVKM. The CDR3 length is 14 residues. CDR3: CASRRDRVGNTIYF. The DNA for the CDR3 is TGTGCCAGCAGGAGAGACAGGGTTGGAAACACCATATATTTT. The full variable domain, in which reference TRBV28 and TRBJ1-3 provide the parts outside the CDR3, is DVKVTQSSRYLVKRTGEKVFLECVQDMDHENMFWYRQDPGLGLRLIYFSYDVKMKEKGDIPEGYSVSREKKERFSLILESASTNQTSMYLCASRRDRVGNTIYFGEGSWLTVV.

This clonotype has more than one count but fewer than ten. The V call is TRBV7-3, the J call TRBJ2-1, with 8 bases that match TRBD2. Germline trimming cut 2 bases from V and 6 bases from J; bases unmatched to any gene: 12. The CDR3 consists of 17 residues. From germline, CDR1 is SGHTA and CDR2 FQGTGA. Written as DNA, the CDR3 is TGTGCCAGCAGCTTAGGGGTCCGAACCGGGACTAGCAATGAGCAGTTCTTC. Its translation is CASSLGVRTGTSNEQFF.

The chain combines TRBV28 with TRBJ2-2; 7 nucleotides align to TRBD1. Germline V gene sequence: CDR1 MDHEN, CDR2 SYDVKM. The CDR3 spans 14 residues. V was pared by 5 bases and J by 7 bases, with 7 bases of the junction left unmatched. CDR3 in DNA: TGTGCCAGCAGTCTGACAGGGTTGGACGGGGAGCTGTTTTTT. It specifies CASSLTGLDGELFF.

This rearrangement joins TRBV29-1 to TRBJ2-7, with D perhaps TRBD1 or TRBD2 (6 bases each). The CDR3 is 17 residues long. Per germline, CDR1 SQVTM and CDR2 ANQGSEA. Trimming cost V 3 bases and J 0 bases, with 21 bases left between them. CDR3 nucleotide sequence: TGCAGCGTTGAGGCGGAGGTTGGGGGGCCCTTCTCCTACGAGCAGTACTTC. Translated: CSVEAEVGGPFSYEQYF.

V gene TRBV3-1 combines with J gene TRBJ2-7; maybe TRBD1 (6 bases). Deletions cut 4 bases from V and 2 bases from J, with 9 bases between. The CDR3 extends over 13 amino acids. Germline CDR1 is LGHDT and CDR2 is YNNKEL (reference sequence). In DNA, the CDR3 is TGTGCCAGCAGCCGACAGGACACCTACGAGCAGTACTTC. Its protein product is CASSRQDTYEQYF.

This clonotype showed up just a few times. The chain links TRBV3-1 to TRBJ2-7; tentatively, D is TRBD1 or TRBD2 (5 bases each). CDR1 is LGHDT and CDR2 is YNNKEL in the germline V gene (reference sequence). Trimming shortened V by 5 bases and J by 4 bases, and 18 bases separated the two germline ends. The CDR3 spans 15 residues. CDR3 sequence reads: CASSNGAKIEYEQYF. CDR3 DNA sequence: TGTGCCAGCAGCAACGGGGCTAAAATAGAGTACGAGCAGTACTTC.

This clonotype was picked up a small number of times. In DNA, the CDR3 is TGTGCCAGCAGCTTTGACAGAAATAATTCACCCCTCCACTTT. Encoded protein: CASSFDRNNSPLHF. The V and J genes are TRBV7-9 and TRBJ1-6; a possible D gene is TRBD1 (5 bases). V gave up 3 bases and J gave up 5 bases, with 8 bases separating them. Germline V CDR1 and CDR2: SEHNR, FQNEAQ (reference sequence). This CDR3 is built from 14 residues.

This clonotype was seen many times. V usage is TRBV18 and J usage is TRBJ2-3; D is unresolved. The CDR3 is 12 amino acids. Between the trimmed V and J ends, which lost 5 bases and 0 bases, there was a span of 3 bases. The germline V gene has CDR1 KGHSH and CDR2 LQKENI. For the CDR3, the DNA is TGTGCCAGCTCAGCCAGCACAGATACGCAGTATTTT. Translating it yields CASSASTDTQYF.

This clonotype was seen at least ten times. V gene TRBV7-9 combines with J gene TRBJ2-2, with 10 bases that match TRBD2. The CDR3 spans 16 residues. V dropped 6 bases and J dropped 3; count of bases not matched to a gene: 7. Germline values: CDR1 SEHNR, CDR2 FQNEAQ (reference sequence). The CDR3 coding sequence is TGTGCCAGCAGGAGAAGCGGGGGGGCCGACACCGGGGAGCTGTTTTTT. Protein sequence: CASRRSGGADTGELFF.

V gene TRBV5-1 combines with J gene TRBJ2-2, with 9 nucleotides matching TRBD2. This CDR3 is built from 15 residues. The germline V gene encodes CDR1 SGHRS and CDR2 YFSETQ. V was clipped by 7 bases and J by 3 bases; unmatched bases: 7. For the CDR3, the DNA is TGCGCCAGCCAACCGACTAGCGGATACACCGGGGAGCTGTTTTTT. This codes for CASQPTSGYTGELFF.

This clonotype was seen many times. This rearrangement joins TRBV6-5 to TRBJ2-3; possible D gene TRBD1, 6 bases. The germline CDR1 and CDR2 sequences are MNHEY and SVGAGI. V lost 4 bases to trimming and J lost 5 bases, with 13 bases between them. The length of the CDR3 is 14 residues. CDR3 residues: CASSFKTGLDTQYF. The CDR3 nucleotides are TGTGCCAGCAGTTTCAAAACAGGGTTAGATACGCAGTATTTT.

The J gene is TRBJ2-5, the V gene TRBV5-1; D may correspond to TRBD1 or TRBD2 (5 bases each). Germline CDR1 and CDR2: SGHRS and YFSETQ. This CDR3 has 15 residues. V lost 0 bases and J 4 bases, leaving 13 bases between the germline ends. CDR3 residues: CASSLDVAGGETQYF. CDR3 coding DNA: TGCGCCAGCAGCTTGGATGTAGCTGGGGGAGAGACCCAGTACTTC.

CDR3: CSVETRYTGELFF. The CDR3 DNA sequence: TGCAGCGTTGAAACGAGGTACACCGGGGAGCTGTTTTTT. The V gene is TRBV29-1, the J gene TRBJ2-2; no firm D call. The V gene's germline CDR1 is SQVTM and CDR2 ANQGSEA. Trimming cost V 2 bases and J 3 bases, with 7 bases left between them. This CDR3 is built from 13 residues.

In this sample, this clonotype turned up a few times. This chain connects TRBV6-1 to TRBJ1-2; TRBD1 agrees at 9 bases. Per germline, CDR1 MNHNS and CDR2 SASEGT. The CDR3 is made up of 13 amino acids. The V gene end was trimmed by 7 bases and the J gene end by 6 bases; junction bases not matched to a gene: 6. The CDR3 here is CASIKQGADGYTF. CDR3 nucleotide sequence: TGTGCCAGCATCAAACAGGGGGCGGATGGCTACACCTTC.

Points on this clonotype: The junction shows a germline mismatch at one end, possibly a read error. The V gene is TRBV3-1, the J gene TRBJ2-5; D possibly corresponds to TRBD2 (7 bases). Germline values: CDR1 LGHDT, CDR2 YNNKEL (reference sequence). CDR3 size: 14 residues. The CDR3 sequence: CASSLLGGREIQYF. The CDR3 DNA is TGTGCCAGCAGCCTCTTAGGGGGGAGGGAGATCCAGTACTTC.

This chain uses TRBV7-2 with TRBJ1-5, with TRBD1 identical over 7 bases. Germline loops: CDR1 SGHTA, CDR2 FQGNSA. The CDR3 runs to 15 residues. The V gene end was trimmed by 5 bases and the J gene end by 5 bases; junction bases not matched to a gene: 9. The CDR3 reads CASSLGTAPHQPQHF. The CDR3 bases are TGTGCCAGCAGCCTCGGGACAGCTCCTCATCAGCCCCAGCATTTT.